Listed here are 8 T cell receptor beta chains from one sample, sequenced in a study of blood T cell repertoires in COVID-19. TCRdb's copy holds only in-frame clones and misses some; the assay was immunoSEQ multiplex PCR. The data show 250,000 to 350,000 clones, around 80% seen once. The source material was peripheral blood. These TCRs come from a woman aged 45 to 65 with acute or convalescent COVID-19.

The chain carries TRBV28 and TRBJ2-2, with 7 bases fitting TRBD1. With 6 bases clipped from V and 1 base from J, the junction kept 5 bases outside the gene matches. Germline CDR1 MDHEN, CDR2 SYDVKM. The CDR3 is made up of 15 amino acids. CDR3 residues: CASRATGMNTGELFF. The DNA for the CDR3 is TGTGCCAGCAGAGCGACAGGGATGAACACCGGGGAGCTGTTTTTT.

The V gene is TRBV6-5, the J gene TRBJ2-7, with 7 bases that match TRBD2. The CDR3 length is 15 residues. Trimming cost V 2 bases and J 2 bases; bases outside gene matches: 6. Germline assignment: CDR1 MNHEY and CDR2 SVGAGI. CDR3 region: CASSYDGRPPYEQYF. CDR3 nucleotide sequence: TGTGCCAGCAGTTACGACGGGAGGCCCCCCTACGAGCAGTACTTC.

V is TRBV6-2 or TRBV6-3 and J is TRBJ2-1; D remains ambiguous. Deletions cut 0 bases from V and 7 bases from J, with 7 bases between. Germline-derived CDR1 and CDR2 are MNHEY and SVGEGT. This CDR3 is built from 13 residues. CDR3 region: CASSYSFVNEQFF. CDR3 DNA: TGTGCCAGCAGTTACTCCTTCGTGAATGAGCAGTTCTTC.

The rearrangement uses TRBV4-1 and TRBJ1-4; 8 nucleotides align to TRBD1. V shed 10 bases, J shed 3 bases, and the junction held 7 bases outside the gene matches. The CDR3 has 14 residues. Looked up from germline, CDR1 is MGHRA and CDR2 is YSYEKL. CDR3 in amino acids: CANGGQAPNEKLFF. As DNA, the CDR3 is TGCGCCAACGGGGGACAGGCTCCTAATGAAAAACTGTTTTTT.

J is TRBJ2-7 and V is TRBV5-1; the D gene is possibly TRBD1 (6 bases). This CDR3 region has 14 residues. Trimming stripped 0 bases from V and 5 bases from J, with 12 bases between. Germline V gene sequence: CDR1 SGHRS, CDR2 YFSETQ. DNA of the CDR3: TGCGCCAGCAGCTTGGGGACAGTTAGCGACGAGCAGTACTTC. Translation: CASSLGTVSDEQYF.

The chain joins TRBV4-1 to TRBJ1-3; D remains unclear. Trimming cost V 1 base and J 1 base, with 8 bases left between them. This CDR3 comprises 15 residues. CDR1 and CDR2 (germline): MGHRA, YSYEKL. The CDR3 sequence: CASSQVRSSGNTIYF. Written as DNA, the CDR3 is TGCGCCAGCAGCCAAGTTAGATCGTCTGGAAACACCATATATTTT.

The J gene is TRBJ2-7, the V gene TRBV7-9; TRBD2 might be the D (5 bases). CDR3 length: 13 residues. Germline loops: CDR1 SEHNR, CDR2 FQNEAQ (reference sequence). The germline V and J ends were trimmed by 4 bases and 4 bases, with 11 bases remaining between them. In nucleotides, the CDR3 is TGTGCCAGCAGCTCGAGCGGAGTATACGAGCAGTACTTC. Its protein is CASSSSGVYEQYF.

A word on this clone: Within the sample, other DNA sequences also encode this same CDR3. The V call is TRBV19, the J call TRBJ1-5; D is undetermined. Deletions cut 0 bases from V and 7 bases from J, with 13 bases between. CDR1 and CDR2 (germline): LNHDA, SQIVND (reference sequence). The CDR3 spans 15 residues. The CDR3 is CASSIDPRGTQPQHF. CDR3 nucleotide sequence: TGTGCCAGTAGTATAGATCCCCGCGGAACGCAGCCCCAGCATTTT. Filled out from reference TRBV19 and TRBJ1-5, the complete variable domain reads DGGITQSPKYLFRKEGQNVTLSCEQNLNHDAMYWYRQDPGQGLRLIYYSQIVNDFQKGDIAEGYSVSREKKESFPLTVTSAQKNPTAFYLCASSIDPRGTQPQHFGDGTRLSIL.